This paragraph reports one T cell receptor (beta chain). This sample is part of a study of radiotherapy plus CTLA-4 blockade in lung cancer. Sequencing was performed with immunoSEQ multiplex PCR; in TCRdb, only in-frame clones are kept and a portion is missing. Of around 95,000 clones listed, about 83% are singletons. CDR1 and CDR2 from the germline V gene are SGHRS and YFSETQ. The CDR3 sequence is 13 residues long. The V gene lost 4 bases and the J gene lost 5 bases, with 13 bases spanning the gap. This chain connects TRBV5-1 to TRBJ2-7; D tentatively reads TRBD1 or TRBD2 (5 bases each). The TCR sequence derives from a human donor with non-small cell lung cancer who had stable disease on radiotherapy plus ipilimumab. Sample: peripheral blood, taken from a patient treated with radiotherapy plus ipilimumab. The CDR3 loop reads CASSPTGANEQYF. The CDR3 nucleotides are TGCGCCAGCAGCCCGACCGGGGCCAACGAGCAGTACTTC.